This T cell receptor (beta chain) was obtained from a study of blood T cell repertoires in COVID-19 (dated by TCRdb to 2020 to 2022). In terms of the full investigation: Collaborator samples came from the United States, Italy and Spain and covered acute and convalescent phases of COVID-19. The prospective study material was composed of cDNA or gDNA derived from T cells, B-cell-depleted T cells, or PBMCs. Deeply sampled blood TCRbeta repertoires from subjects exposed to, actively infected with, or recovered from COVID-19 were included in the dataset. The repertoires were released in a freely available public database intended as a resource for research on the immune response to SARS-CoV-2. The samples were drawn from two sources: the first 160 participants of the ongoing ImmuneRACE study, and about 1,300 subjects contributed by 6 global collaborators. The sample metadata nearly always contained a de-identified subject ID, COVID-19 status, age in years and sex. Where HLA class I and class II types were available, the types were taken from metadata supplied by the sample provider, not from assay-based typing. Results and caveats for the whole study, not just this receptor: Clinical and demographic metadata were provided uncurated, with the amount varying by source and participant.

Notes on this clone: There is no known antigen for this receptor. Within one base of it there is no much larger clone, and no base qualities were kept.

At the junction V is shortened by 3 bases and J by 0 bases, with 9 bases in between. The CDR3 measures 14 amino acids from cysteine to phenylalanine. Just the 42-base CDR3 DNA is kept, in frame starting at base 1. CDR1 is given as SGHAT and CDR2 as FQNNGV, both from the germline V gene. The immunoSEQ Assay, a bias-controlled multiplex PCR, was used to amplify TCRbeta CDR3 regions from genomic DNA. Per the source publication's procedure: Within the assay, amplification of reference gene primers was used to estimate how many nucleated cells each sample contained. To quantify the absolute abundance of each unique TCRbeta CDR3 rearrangement, sequence reads were collapsed and filtered. Productive Simpson clonality was computed per sample as the square root of Simpson's diversity index over productive rearrangements. What TCRdb holds here is the immuneACCESS table cut down to in-frame rearrangements. Part of the clones is not present; checked against another copy, under half of the missing clones reflect an unresolved V gene, and the others are unexplained. From that table come the V and J calls and clone size; the DNA was used to work out D and trimming. The sample has 300,000 to 400,000 clones on record, 85% of them singletons. Around 7.2% of the sample belongs to the ten largest clones.

Whole blood was collected in K2EDTA tubes by collaborating institutions according to the institutions' own protocols. For TCRbeta analysis, collaborators shipped samples as frozen whole blood, isolated PBMCs, or DNA extracted from either of those sample types. The chain links TRBV11-2 with TRBJ2-7; TRBD1 is a weak D gene call, 5 bases matching. Material for sequencing was peripheral blood. The TCR comes from a human donor in a cohort sampled during active COVID-19. The nucleotides are TGTGCCAGCAGCTTGCCAGGGCCCTCCTACGAGCAGTACTTC. Translated, this is CASSLPGPSYEQYF.